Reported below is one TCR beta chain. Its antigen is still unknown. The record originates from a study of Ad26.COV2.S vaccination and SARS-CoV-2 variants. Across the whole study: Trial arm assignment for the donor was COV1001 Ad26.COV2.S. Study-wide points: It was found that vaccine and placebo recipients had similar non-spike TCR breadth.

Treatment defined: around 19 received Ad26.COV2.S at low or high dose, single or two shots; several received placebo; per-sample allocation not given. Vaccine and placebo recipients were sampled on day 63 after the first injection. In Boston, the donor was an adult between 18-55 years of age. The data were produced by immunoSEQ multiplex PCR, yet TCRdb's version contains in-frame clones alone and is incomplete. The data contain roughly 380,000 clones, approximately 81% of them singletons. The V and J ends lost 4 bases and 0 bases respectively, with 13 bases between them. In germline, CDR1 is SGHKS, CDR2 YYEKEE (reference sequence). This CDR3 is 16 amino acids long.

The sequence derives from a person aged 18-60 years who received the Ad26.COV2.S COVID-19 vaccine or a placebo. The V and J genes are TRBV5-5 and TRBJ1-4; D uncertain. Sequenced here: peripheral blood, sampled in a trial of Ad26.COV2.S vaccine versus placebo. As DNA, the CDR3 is TGTGCCAGCAGCGTGGTTTTGGTTGCAACTAATGAAAAACTGTTTTTT. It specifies CASSVVLVATNEKLFF.